This T cell receptor (beta chain) was captured by sequencing in a study of PD-1 blockade in classical Hodgkin lymphoma. Study results and limitations: Similar baseline diversity was found in complete responders and newly diagnosed patients. Whereas CD4+ TCR diversity had risen significantly by C4D1, CD8+ TCR diversity had not.

Exposure to brentuximab vedotin varied, and each patient had relapsed following autologous stem cell transplantation. Patients showed best responses of complete response, partial response or progressive disease. Details on this clone: Its antigen is undetermined.

Using immunoSEQ multiplex PCR, the repertoire was profiled, and TCRdb retains in-frame clones only, with some absent. Of 14,000 to 15,000 clones in the sample, around 64% are singletons; the top ten hold roughly a tenth. The junction had 4 bases not matched to a gene; V was cut back by 5 bases and J by 4 bases. Germline CDR1 reads SGHTA; CDR2 reads FQGNSA. The CDR3 spans 14 residues. The chain uses TRBV7-2 and TRBJ2-7; TRBD2 matches at 11 bases. This sample comprised peripheral blood mononuclear cells (PBMCs), obtained at baseline. The sequence was collected from a human donor with classical Hodgkin lymphoma. As DNA, the CDR3 is TGTGCCAGCAGCCCGGGACTAGCGGCTTACGAGCAGTACTTC. Its protein product is CASSPGLAAYEQYF.